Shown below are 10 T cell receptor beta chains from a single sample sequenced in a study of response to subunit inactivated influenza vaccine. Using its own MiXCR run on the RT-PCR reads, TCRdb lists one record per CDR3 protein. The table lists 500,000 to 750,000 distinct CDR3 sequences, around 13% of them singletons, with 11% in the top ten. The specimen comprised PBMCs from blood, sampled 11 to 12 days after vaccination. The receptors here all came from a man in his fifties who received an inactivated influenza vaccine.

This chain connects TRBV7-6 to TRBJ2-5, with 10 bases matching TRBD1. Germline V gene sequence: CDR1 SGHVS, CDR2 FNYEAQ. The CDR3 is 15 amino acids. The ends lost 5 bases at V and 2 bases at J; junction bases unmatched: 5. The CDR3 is CASSRDRGRQETQYF. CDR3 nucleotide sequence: TGTGCCAGCAGCCGGGACAGGGGACGTCAAGAGACCCAGTACTTC.

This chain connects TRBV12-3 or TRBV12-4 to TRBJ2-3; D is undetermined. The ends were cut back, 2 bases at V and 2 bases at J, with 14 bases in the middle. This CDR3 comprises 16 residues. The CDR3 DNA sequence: TGTGCCAGCAGTTTATCAGGTGGCAGTTTCACAGATACGCAGTATTTT. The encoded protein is CASSLSGGSFTDTQYF.

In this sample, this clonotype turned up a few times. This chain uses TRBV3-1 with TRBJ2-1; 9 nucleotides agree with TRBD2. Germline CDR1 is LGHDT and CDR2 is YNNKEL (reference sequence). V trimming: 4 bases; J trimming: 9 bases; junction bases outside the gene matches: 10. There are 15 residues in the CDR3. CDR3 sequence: CASSRRGSGGGEQFF. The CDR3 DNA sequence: TGTGCCAGCAGCCGTCGTGGTAGCGGGGGAGGTGAGCAGTTCTTC.

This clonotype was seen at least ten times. CDR3 coding DNA: TGTGCCAGCAGATCACTAGCGGCCGGGGAGCTGTTTTTT. Its protein is CASRSLAAGELFF. The chain combines TRBV5-5 with TRBJ2-2; 8 bases are shared with TRBD2. This CDR3 has 13 residues. The V gene's germline CDR1 is SGHKS and CDR2 YYEKEE (reference sequence). The junction had 3 bases not matched to a gene; V was cut back by 5 bases and J by 6 bases.

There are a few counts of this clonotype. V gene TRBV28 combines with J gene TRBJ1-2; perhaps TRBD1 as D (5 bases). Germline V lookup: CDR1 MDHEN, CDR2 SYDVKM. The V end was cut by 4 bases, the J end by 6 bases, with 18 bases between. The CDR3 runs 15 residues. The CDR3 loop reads CASSSRGLSWDGYTF. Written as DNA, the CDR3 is TGTGCCAGCAGTTCCCGGGGACTGAGCTGGGATGGCTACACCTTC.

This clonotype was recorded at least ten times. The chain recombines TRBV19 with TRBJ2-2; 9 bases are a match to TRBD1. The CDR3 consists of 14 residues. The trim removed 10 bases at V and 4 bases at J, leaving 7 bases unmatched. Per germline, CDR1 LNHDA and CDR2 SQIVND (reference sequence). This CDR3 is CATTGGFATGELFF. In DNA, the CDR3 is TGTGCCACCACAGGGGGCTTTGCCACCGGGGAGCTGTTTTTT.

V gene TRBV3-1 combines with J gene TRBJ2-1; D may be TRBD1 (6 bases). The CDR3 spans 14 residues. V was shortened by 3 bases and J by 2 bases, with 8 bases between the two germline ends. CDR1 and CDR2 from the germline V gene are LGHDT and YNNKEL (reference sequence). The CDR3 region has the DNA TGTGCCAGCAGCCAGACAGGACCCTACAATGAGCAGTTCTTC. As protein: CASSQTGPYNEQFF.

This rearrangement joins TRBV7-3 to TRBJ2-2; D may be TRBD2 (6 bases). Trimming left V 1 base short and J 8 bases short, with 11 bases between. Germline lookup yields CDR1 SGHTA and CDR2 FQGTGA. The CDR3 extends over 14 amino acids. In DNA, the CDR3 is TGTGCCAGCAGCTTAAGGGCGGGGCCTGGGGAGCTGTTTTTT. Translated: CASSLRAGPGELFF.

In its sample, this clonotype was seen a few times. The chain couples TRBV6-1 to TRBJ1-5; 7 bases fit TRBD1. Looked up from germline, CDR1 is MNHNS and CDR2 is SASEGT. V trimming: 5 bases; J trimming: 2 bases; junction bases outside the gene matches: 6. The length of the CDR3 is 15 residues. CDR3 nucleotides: TGTGCCAGCAGTAAGACAGGGATTGGCAATCAGCCCCAGCATTTT. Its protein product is CASSKTGIGNQPQHF.

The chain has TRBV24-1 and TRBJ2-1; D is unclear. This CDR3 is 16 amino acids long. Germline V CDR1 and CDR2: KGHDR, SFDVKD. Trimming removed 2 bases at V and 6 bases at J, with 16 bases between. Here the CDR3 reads CATSDYASRPVNEQFF. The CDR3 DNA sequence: TGTGCCACCAGTGATTATGCCTCCCGGCCCGTCAATGAGCAGTTCTTC.